Following are 21 T cell receptor beta chains from one sample sequenced in a study of T cells in Graves' hyperthyroidism and ophthalmopathy. TCR beta CDR3 regions were amplified from RNA. A set of HTBI primers served as the primers for a first-round RT-PCR of the TCR CDR3. From the multiplex PCR reads, TCRdb called clonotypes with MiXCR, one entry per CDR3 protein. The sample comprises 450,000 to 700,000 distinct CDR3 sequences, roughly 50% of which are singletons, and 19% rests with the top ten. The sequencing sample was made of peripheral blood or thyroid tissue (not recorded which). Receptors originate from an adult woman with Graves' disease, either hyperthyroidism or ophthalmopathy (not recorded which).

V and J are TRBV11-1 and TRBJ2-1, with D perhaps assigned TRBD1 or TRBD2 (5 bases each). CDR1 is SGHAT and CDR2 is FQDESV in the germline V gene (reference sequence). The CDR3 covers 14 residues. The V end lost 1 base, the J end lost 5 bases, and 9 bases lay between the germline ends. As DNA, the CDR3 is TGTGCCAGCAGCTTAGTAGAGGGGAACAATGAGCAGTTCTTC. Encoded protein: CASSLVEGNNEQFF.

As to this clonotype: At one end, the junction sequence differs from germline, possibly due to a read error. The CDR3 sequence: CASERWVNTGELFF. The DNA of the CDR3 is TGTGCCAGCGAGCGGTGGGTGAACACCGGGGAGCTGTTTTTT. The chain carries TRBV10-1 and TRBJ2-2; a weak D match, TRBD2 (5 bases). Germline V gene sequence: CDR1 WNHNN, CDR2 SYGVQD (reference sequence). CDR3 length equals 14 residues.

The chain has TRBV7-9 and TRBJ2-5; TRBD2 aligns across 7 bases. The CDR3 sequence is 15 residues long. With V trimmed by 5 bases and J by 5 bases, 11 bases remained unmatched. Germline V gene sequence: CDR1 SEHNR, CDR2 FQNEAQ (reference sequence). In nucleotides, the CDR3 is TGTGCCAGCAGCAGTACGCGGGGGTCTCAGGAGACCCAGTACTTC. Protein: CASSSTRGSQETQYF.

This clonotype has ten or more counts. V usage is TRBV20-1 and J usage is TRBJ2-7; 8 nucleotides line up with TRBD2. From germline, CDR1 is DFQATT and CDR2 SNEGSKA (reference sequence). The length of the CDR3 is 14 residues. V shed 5 bases and J 3 bases; nucleotides not matched to a gene: 9. The CDR3 DNA sequence: TGCAGTGCTCCTGGGGCGGGAGGTTTCTACGAGCAGTACTTC. It specifies CSAPGAGGFYEQYF.

The chain links TRBV7-9 to TRBJ1-4; no clear D gene. The CDR3 is 15 residues long. Trimming removed 11 bases from V and 0 bases from J, with 16 bases in between. Germline V CDR1 and CDR2: SEHNR, FQNEAQ (reference sequence). This CDR3 reads CAWSVLLATNEKLFF. CDR3 sequence (DNA): TGTGCCTGGAGTGTACTACTTGCAACTAATGAAAAACTGTTTTTT.

This clonotype occurred many times. The DNA of the CDR3 is TGTGCCAGCAGCGTGACTAGCGGGTCGTACGAGCAGTACTTC. It yields the protein CASSVTSGSYEQYF. This chain uses TRBV9 with TRBJ2-7, with 10 bases aligning to TRBD2. The junction had 3 bases not matched to a gene; V was cut back by 2 bases and J by 4 bases. CDR3 length: 14 residues. Germline loops: CDR1 SGDLS, CDR2 YYNGEE.

The chain is built from TRBV7-3 and TRBJ1-4; 7 bases agree with TRBD1. The ends lost 4 bases at V and 5 bases at J; junction bases unmatched: 13. Germline V gene lookup returns CDR1 SGHTA and CDR2 FQGTGA. This CDR3 spans 17 amino acids. CDR3: CASSSSTGRTGNEKLFF. For the CDR3, the DNA is TGTGCCAGCAGCTCGTCGACAGGGAGAACAGGGAATGAAAAACTGTTTTTT.

The chain links TRBV6-6 to TRBJ2-3, with D uncertain. Trimming removed 3 bases from V and 4 bases from J, with 5 bases in between. Germline V lookup: CDR1 MNHNY, CDR2 SVGAGI (reference sequence). The CDR3 extends over 12 amino acids. Written as DNA, the CDR3 is TGTGCCAGCAGTTATTGGGCAGATACGCAGTATTTT. This encodes CASSYWADTQYF.

This clonotype has ten or more counts. The V gene is TRBV20-1, the J gene TRBJ2-7, with 9 bases lining up with TRBD1. The CDR3 is 14 amino acids. V was clipped by 5 bases and J by 3 bases; unmatched bases: 8. The germline V gene encodes CDR1 DFQATT and CDR2 SNEGSKA (reference sequence). The CDR3 loop reads CSAQPPGQGYEQYF. In DNA form, the CDR3 reads TGCAGTGCTCAACCCCCGGGACAGGGCTACGAGCAGTACTTC.

The rearrangement joins TRBV10-3 to TRBJ2-5; perhaps TRBD2 as D (5 bases). The V and J ends lost 2 bases and 4 bases respectively, with 11 bases between them. This CDR3 region has 14 residues. The germline V gene encodes CDR1 ENHRY and CDR2 SYGVKD. The CDR3 here is CAISEEGMRETQYF. The CDR3 DNA reads as TGTGCCATCAGTGAGGAGGGAATGCGAGAGACCCAGTACTTC.

This chain connects TRBV7-9 to TRBJ1-4; D uncertain. From germline, CDR1 is SEHNR and CDR2 FQNEAQ (reference sequence). This CDR3 spans 15 amino acids. Trimming removed 4 bases from V and 0 bases from J, with 9 bases in between. The CDR3 nucleotides read TGTGCCAGCAGCTCCAGGTTATCAACTAATGAAAAACTGTTTTTT. It translates to CASSSRLSTNEKLFF.

The V and J genes are TRBV7-2 and TRBJ2-5; a possible D gene is TRBD2 (6 bases). CDR1 is SGHTA, CDR2 FQGNSA, per germline. The CDR3 is made up of 14 amino acids. The V end was cut by 3 bases, the J end by 5 bases, with 13 bases between. Here the CDR3 reads CASSFQVGGETQYF. The DNA for the CDR3 is TGTGCCAGCAGCTTTCAGGTCGGGGGTGAGACCCAGTACTTC.

In the case of this clonotype: A much larger clone differs from this one at a single base, so this may be a read error. Lacking the conserved final phenylalanine or tryptophan, this CDR3 likely reflects a read error. V usage is TRBV3-1 and J usage is TRBJ1-1; no clear D gene. In germline, CDR1 is LGHDT, CDR2 YNNKEL (reference sequence). This CDR3 contains 12 residues. Trimming stripped 5 bases from V and 10 bases from J, with 14 bases between. This CDR3 reads CASSSGTRVAFV. In nucleotides, the CDR3 is TGTGCCAGCAGCTCGGGCACACGCGTAGCTTTCGTT.

V is TRBV20-1 and J is TRBJ1-4, with 7 bases identical to TRBD1. The CDR3 extends over 15 amino acids. The ends lost 6 bases at V and 5 bases at J; junction bases unmatched: 12. Germline V gene sequence: CDR1 DFQATT, CDR2 SNEGSKA (reference sequence). As DNA, the CDR3 is TGCAGTGCCCTTGGGACAGCACATAGCAATGAAAAACTGTTTTTT. This sequence encodes CSALGTAHSNEKLFF.

This clonotype was recorded many times. V gene TRBV6-6 combines with J gene TRBJ2-5, with TRBD2 matching 7 bases. The CDR3 has 14 residues. The germline CDR1 and CDR2 sequences are MNHNY and SVGAGI (reference sequence). V shed 0 bases and J 4 bases; nucleotides not matched to a gene: 2. CDR3 in DNA: TGTGCCAGCAGTTACTCGAGACTAGCAGAGACCCAGTACTTC. Amino acid sequence: CASSYSRLAETQYF.

This clonotype was counted at least ten times. This chain uses TRBV6-5 with TRBJ2-5; the match to TRBD2 covers 7 bases. Germline CDR1 reads MNHEY; CDR2 reads SVGAGI. V lost 0 bases to trimming and J lost 2 bases; unmatched junction nucleotides: 12. The CDR3 contains 18 residues. The CDR3 reads CASSYSWGPGRGQETQYF. The CDR3 DNA follows: TGTGCCAGCAGTTACTCGTGGGGTCCAGGGAGGGGACAAGAGACCCAGTACTTC.

The J gene is TRBJ1-1, the V gene TRBV5-1; D unclear. V shed 3 bases and J shed 9 bases, with 12 bases lying between them. Germline lookup yields CDR1 SGHRS and CDR2 YFSETQ. The CDR3 sequence is 12 residues long. The CDR3 DNA follows: TGCGCCAGCAGCTCAGAAAGGGCGCAAGCTTTCTTT. Translating gives CASSSERAQAFF. The whole variable domain, remainder taken from reference TRBV5-1 and TRBJ1-1, is KAGVTQTPRYLIKTRGQQVTLSCSPISGHRSVSWYQQTPGQGLQFLFEYFSETQRNKGNFPGRFSGRQFSNSRSEMNVSTLELGDSALYLCASSSERAQAFFGQGTRLTVV.

V gene TRBV2 combines with J gene TRBJ2-3; the D is unclear. Trimming shortened V by 5 bases and J by 6 bases, and 9 bases separated the two germline ends. The CDR3 is 12 residues long. CDR1 is SNHLY and CDR2 is FYNNEI in the germline V gene. CDR3 DNA: TGTGCCAGCAGTTATTTTACCGATACGCAGTATTTT. This sequence encodes CASSYFTDTQYF.

The chain recombines TRBV20-1 with TRBJ2-7; 11 bases agree with TRBD2. This CDR3 contains 16 residues. V trimming: 0 bases; J trimming: 4 bases; junction bases outside the gene matches: 8. The germline gives CDR1 DFQATT, CDR2 SNEGSKA (reference sequence). The CDR3 loop reads CSARDLTSGSTYEQYF. In DNA form, the CDR3 reads TGCAGTGCTAGAGACCTAACTAGCGGGAGTACTTACGAGCAGTACTTC.

This chain joins TRBV20-1 and TRBJ1-5; D ambiguous. V lost 5 bases, J lost 6 bases, and 14 bases lay in between. The CDR3 loop spans 13 amino acids. Germline V gene sequence: CDR1 DFQATT, CDR2 SNEGSKA (reference sequence). The CDR3 DNA is TGCAGTGCTGGCGGGCGGTTTGGTCAGCCCCAGCATTTT. This encodes CSAGGRFGQPQHF.

The rearrangement uses TRBV9 and TRBJ1-1; 7 bases line up with TRBD1. Germline CDR1 SGDLS, CDR2 YYNGEE. After removal of 7 bases from V and 1 base from J, the junction contained 4 bases not matched to a gene. The CDR3 is made up of 13 amino acids. The CDR3 loop is CASRAGGNTEAFF. CDR3 sequence (DNA): TGTGCCAGCCGCGCAGGGGGGAACACTGAAGCTTTCTTT.